The 23 T cell receptor beta chains reported below all come from one sample, sequenced in a study of blood T cell repertoires in COVID-19. This table comes from immunoSEQ multiplex PCR, and its TCRdb copy is limited to in-frame clones, with some not included. The sample carries some 130,000 clones, roughly 86% recorded once. The sample consisted of peripheral blood. The source of these receptors is a woman in her 70s with COVID-19, enrolled during active disease.

V is TRBV3-1 (or the pseudogene TRBV3-2) and J is TRBJ2-1, with 10 bases matching TRBD2. Germline trimming cut 2 bases from V and 4 bases from J; bases unmatched to any gene: 5. The CDR3 totals 16 residues. Germline assignment: CDR1 LGHDT and CDR2 YNNKEL (reference sequence). CDR3 DNA sequence: TGTGCCAGCAGCCAACGTAGCGGGGGGTCTTACAATGAGCAGTTCTTC. It encodes CASSQRSGGSYNEQFF.

The chain couples TRBV2 to TRBJ2-1; D possibly corresponds to TRBD2 (7 bases). V was pared by 5 bases and J by 1 base, with 12 bases between. Germline CDR1 SNHLY, CDR2 FYNNEI. The CDR3 is 15 residues long. CDR3 coding DNA: TGTGCCAGCAGTCGGGGGGCCGCGTCCTACAATGAGCAGTTCTTC. Its translation is CASSRGAASYNEQFF.

V and J are TRBV7-9 and TRBJ1-2, with D hard to call. The CDR3 is 18 amino acids. Per the germline V gene, CDR1 is SEHNR and CDR2 is FQNEAQ (reference sequence). V lost 4 bases and J lost 4, with 25 bases in between. CDR3 protein: CASSSPQGGSGLGYGYTF. The DNA of the CDR3 is TGTGCCAGCAGCTCACCCCAAGGAGGGTCAGGACTGGGCTATGGCTACACCTTC.

The V and J genes are TRBV30 and TRBJ1-3; D is uncertain. Germline lookup yields CDR1 GTSNPN and CDR2 SVGIG (reference sequence). The V end lost 5 bases, the J end lost 4 bases, and 6 bases lay between the germline ends. The CDR3 totals 11 residues. CDR3 in DNA: TGTGCCTGGCCTTCGGGAAACACCATATATTTT. Translating gives CAWPSGNTIYF. Full variable domain (outside the CDR3, taken from reference TRBV30 and TRBJ1-3): SQTIHQWPATLVQPVGSPLSLECTVEGTSNPNLYWYRQAAGRGLQLLFYSVGIGQISSEVPQNLSASRPQDRQFILSSKKLLLSDSGFYLCAWPSGNTIYFGEGSWLTVV.

The chain couples TRBV6-5 to TRBJ1-5, with 7 bases lining up with TRBD1. With 7 bases clipped from V and 7 bases from J, the junction kept 10 bases outside the gene matches. This CDR3 has 14 residues. Germline CDR1 is MNHEY and CDR2 is SVGAGI. The CDR3 here is CASTSNQGDQPQHF. CDR3 bases: TGTGCCAGCACGTCGAACCAGGGGGACCAGCCCCAGCATTTT.

This chain uses TRBV28 with TRBJ2-7; D possibly corresponds to TRBD1 (5 bases). Germline V gene lookup returns CDR1 MDHEN and CDR2 SYDVKM. Trimming pared 6 bases from V and 3 bases from J, leaving 12 bases between. The CDR3 totals 13 residues. CDR3 protein: CASRTGLFYEQYF. For the CDR3, the DNA is TGTGCCAGCAGAACAGGTCTATTCTACGAGCAGTACTTC.

The rearrangement links TRBV5-1 to TRBJ1-1, with 8 bases that match TRBD1. Germline CDR1 and CDR2: SGHRS and YFSETQ. V dropped 2 bases and J dropped 1; count of bases not matched to a gene: 7. The CDR3 is made up of 16 amino acids. The CDR3 DNA reads as TGCGCCAGCAGCTTTTACAGGGGGAAACCGAACACTGAAGCTTTCTTT. As protein: CASSFYRGKPNTEAFF.

CDR3 coding DNA: TGTGCCAGCAGCTTATCGGGACAAAAGAGTGCTTTCTTT. This codes for CASSLSGQKSAFF. The chain has TRBV7-3 and TRBJ1-1; D is possibly TRBD1 (6 bases). V lost 2 bases to trimming and J lost 11 bases, with 15 bases between them. The CDR3 spans 13 residues. Germline CDR1 SGHTA, CDR2 FQGTGA.

This chain connects TRBV28 to TRBJ2-3; TRBD2 agrees at 11 bases. Losses at the gene ends were 4 bases for V and 2 bases for J; bases not matched to a gene: 5. The V gene's germline CDR1 is MDHEN and CDR2 SYDVKM. CDR3 size: 16 residues. Written as DNA, the CDR3 is TGTGCCAGCAGTTCCCGACTAGCGGGGTTCACAGATACGCAGTATTTT. Its protein is CASSSRLAGFTDTQYF.

This chain links TRBV5-1 with TRBJ1-5; D unclear. Germline V gene lookup returns CDR1 SGHRS and CDR2 YFSETQ. CDR3 length: 15 amino acids. V was clipped by 0 bases and J by 0 bases, with 7 bases between them. The CDR3 sequence is CASSLGVYSNQPQHF. The CDR3 coding sequence is TGCGCCAGCAGCTTGGGAGTGTATAGCAATCAGCCCCAGCATTTT.

This clone turned up a few times. The V and J genes are TRBV2 and TRBJ1-2; tentatively, D is TRBD1 (5 bases). V lost 4 bases, J lost 7 bases, and 16 bases lay in between. Germline V gives CDR1 SNHLY, CDR2 FYNNEI. The CDR3 is 14 amino acids. The DNA for the CDR3 is TGTGCCAGCAGTGTCGTCGGACACACGGGTGGCTACACCTTC. Protein sequence: CASSVVGHTGGYTF.

The CDR3 reads CASSYSPIQPSPLHF. The CDR3, as DNA: TGTGCCAGCAGTTACTCACCCATACAACCTTCACCCCTCCACTTT. This chain connects TRBV6-2 or TRBV6-3 to TRBJ1-6; D gene ambiguous. There are 15 residues in the CDR3. Germline assignment: CDR1 MNHEY and CDR2 SVGEGT. V lost 0 bases and J 9 bases, leaving 12 bases between the germline ends.

This chain uses TRBV2 with TRBJ2-5; TRBD2 is a possible D gene (5 bases). Germline CDR1 and CDR2: SNHLY and FYNNEI. V was trimmed by 6 bases and J by 2 bases, leaving 16 bases between them. The CDR3 extends over 15 amino acids. Here the CDR3 DNA reads TGTGCCAGCAGGGAAACTAGGACCGCACAAGAGACCCAGTACTTC. Translation: CASRETRTAQETQYF. The full variable domain, rest sourced from reference TRBV2 and TRBJ2-5, is EPEVTQTPSHQVTQMGQEVILRCVPISNHLYFYWYRQILGQKVEFLVSFYNNEISEKSEIFDDQFSVERPDGSNFTLKIRSTKLEDSAMYFCASRETRTAQETQYFGPGTRLLVL.

V and J are TRBV10-2 and TRBJ2-7; D is perhaps TRBD1 (5 bases). CDR1 WSHSY and CDR2 SAAADI come from the germline V gene. V lost 3 bases to trimming and J lost 1 base, with 13 bases between them. This CDR3 has 15 residues. The CDR3 spells CASSDFDRASYEQYF. For the CDR3, the DNA is TGCGCCAGCAGTGATTTCGACAGAGCATCCTACGAGCAGTACTTC.

Here the CDR3 reads CASRQRAGGWSGYTF. CDR3 nucleotide sequence: TGTGCCAGCAGACAGAGGGCCGGGGGGTGGAGTGGCTACACCTTC. The chain couples TRBV6-5 to TRBJ1-2; D is perhaps TRBD1 (5 bases). The CDR3 contains 15 residues. V lost 6 bases and J lost 7, with 21 bases in between. From germline, CDR1 is MNHEY and CDR2 SVGAGI.

The chain combines TRBV7-9 with TRBJ1-2; a weak D match, TRBD1 (5 bases). Germline V gene sequence: CDR1 SEHNR, CDR2 FQNEAQ (reference sequence). CDR3 length equals 16 residues. V was trimmed by 4 bases and J by 2 bases, leaving 17 bases between them. The CDR3 is CASSSTELLPNYGYTF. The DNA for the CDR3 is TGTGCCAGCAGCTCGACAGAGCTTCTGCCCAACTATGGCTACACCTTC.

This clone was seen a single time. The rearrangement links TRBV15 to TRBJ1-2; D unclear. CDR1 and CDR2 (germline): LNHNV, YYDKDF (reference sequence). Trimming pared 5 bases from V and 5 bases from J, leaving 12 bases between. CDR3 length: 13 residues. The CDR3 is CATSEGWKYGYTF. The DNA for the CDR3 is TGTGCCACCAGCGAGGGATGGAAGTATGGCTACACCTTC.

The chain couples TRBV6-1 to TRBJ1-4, with 7 bases fitting TRBD1. Germline CDR1 reads MNHNS; CDR2 reads SASEGT. This CDR3 spans 18 amino acids. J gave up 4 bases and V 1 base, and 12 bases lay outside the gene matches. The CDR3 spells CASSEDFPFRQGNEKLFF. The DNA of the CDR3 is TGTGCCAGCAGTGAAGATTTCCCTTTCAGACAGGGTAATGAAAAACTGTTTTTT.

This chain joins TRBV6-2 or TRBV6-3 and TRBJ1-6; TRBD1 is a possible D gene (6 bases). Germline loops: CDR1 MNHEY, CDR2 SVGEGT. Trimming took off 5 bases at V and 5 bases at J, with 16 bases between the two ends. The CDR3 is made up of 16 amino acids. The CDR3 region is CASSRDTAPHNSPLHF. Here the CDR3 DNA reads TGTGCCAGCAGTCGGGACACTGCTCCTCATAATTCACCCCTCCACTTT.

This chain uses TRBV12-3 or TRBV12-4 with TRBJ1-1; D possibly corresponds to TRBD1 (5 bases). The CDR3 contains 13 residues. Trimming took 7 bases from V and 5 from J, leaving 14 bases between them. The CDR3 sequence is CASNGGGPTEAFF. DNA for the CDR3: TGTGCCAGCAATGGGGGGGGACCTACTGAAGCTTTCTTT.

This clone was recorded only once. The J gene is TRBJ1-2, the V gene TRBV5-6, with 7 bases aligning to TRBD1. This CDR3 has 15 residues. V gave up 6 bases and J gave up 2 bases; unmatched junction bases: 10. CDR1 and CDR2 from the germline V gene are SGHDT and YYEEEE. The CDR3 DNA follows: TGTGCCAGCACCCGAGGGGGCAAGTCCAACTATGGCTACACCTTC. This gives the protein CASTRGGKSNYGYTF.

This clone appeared a few times. The chain carries TRBV29-1 and TRBJ2-2, with 9 nucleotides matching TRBD2. Germline CDR1 reads SQVTM; CDR2 reads ANQGSEA. The CDR3 spans 14 residues. The V and J ends lost 6 bases and 5 bases, in that order; junction bases with no gene match: 7. The CDR3 DNA follows: TGCAGCGTCCACGGGCTAGCGGGAACCGGGGAGCTGTTTTTT. The encoded protein is CSVHGLAGTGELFF.

This clone was counted once. The V call is TRBV5-3, the J call TRBJ1-1; 8 bases agree with TRBD1. TRBV5-3 has ORF status, its function being uncertain. The CDR3 consists of 15 residues. Unmatched junction bases numbered 8, after V lost 1 base and J lost 6 bases. This CDR3 is CARSLNARGLAEAFF. CDR3 DNA: TGTGCCAGAAGCTTGAATGCCAGGGGGCTTGCTGAAGCTTTCTTT.